This paragraph covers one T cell receptor (beta chain) sequence. Researchers sorted participants into cohorts using their self-reported clinical history. TCRdb's table, derived via immunoSEQ multiplex PCR, lists solely in-frame clones and lacks some. The data contain around 300,000 clones, under 90% of them singletons. The length of the CDR3 is 15 residues. J lost 4 bases, V lost 5 bases, and 9 bases had no gene match. The V gene's germline CDR1 is MNHEY and CDR2 SVGAGI. These data are taken from a study of blood T cell repertoires in COVID-19. Study-level background: COVID-19 samples collected from the United States, Italy and Spain covered acute and convalescent phases. The cDNA or gDNA used as material had been derived from T cells, B-cell-depleted T cells, or PBMCs.

V gene TRBV6-5 combines with J gene TRBJ2-7, with 9 positions matching TRBD1. Sequencing input: PBMCs or T cells enriched from blood (not recorded which). This clonotype was obtained from a woman aged 30 to 39 who had recovered from COVID-19. CDR3 loop: CASSTWTGVNYEQYF. The CDR3 DNA reads as TGTGCCAGCAGTACTTGGACAGGGGTCAATTACGAGCAGTACTTC.